This T cell receptor beta chain was found in a study of CD8+ T cells in alopecia areata. In regard to this clone: The antigen is not known.

Broader study findings: Clonality in lesional scalp, especially alopecia totalis/universalis, exceeded that of normal scalp.

The CDR3 runs to 16 residues. In germline, CDR1 is MGHRA, CDR2 YSYEKL. V dropped 2 bases and J dropped 3; count of bases not matched to a gene: 7. RNA, once extracted, was reverse transcribed into cDNA for use as the sequencing template. Only in-frame clones appear in the TCRdb table, and some are missing; sequencing was by immunoSEQ multiplex PCR. Of about 150,000 clones in the sample, about 60% were seen once. The sequenced sample consisted of CD4+ T cells sorted from blood. The TCR comes from a human donor in good health. The J gene is TRBJ2-4, the V gene TRBV4-1; TRBD2 aligns across 7 bases. The CDR3 DNA is TGCGCCAGCAGCCAAAGCCGCGGGGGTGGCAAAAACATTCAGTACTTC. As protein: CASSQSRGGGKNIQYF.